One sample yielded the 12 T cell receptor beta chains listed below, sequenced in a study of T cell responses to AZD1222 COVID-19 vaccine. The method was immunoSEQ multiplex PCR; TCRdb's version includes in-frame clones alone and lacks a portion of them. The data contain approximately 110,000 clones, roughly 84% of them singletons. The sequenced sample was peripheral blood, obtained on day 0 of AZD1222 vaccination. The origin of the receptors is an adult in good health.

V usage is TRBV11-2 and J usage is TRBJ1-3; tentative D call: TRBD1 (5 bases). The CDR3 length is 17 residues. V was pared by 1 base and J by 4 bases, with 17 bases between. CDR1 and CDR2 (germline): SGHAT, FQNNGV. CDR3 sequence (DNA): TGTGCCAGCAGCTTAGGGTTCAGGGTCGGATTGGGAAACACCATATATTTT. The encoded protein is CASSLGFRVGLGNTIYF.

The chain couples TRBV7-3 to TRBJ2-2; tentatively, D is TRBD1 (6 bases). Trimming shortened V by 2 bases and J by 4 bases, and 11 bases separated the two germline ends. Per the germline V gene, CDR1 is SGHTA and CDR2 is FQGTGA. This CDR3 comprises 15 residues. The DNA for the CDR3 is TGTGCCAGCAGCTTAGGGACCAGGGGCACCGGGGAGCTGTTTTTT. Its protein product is CASSLGTRGTGELFF.

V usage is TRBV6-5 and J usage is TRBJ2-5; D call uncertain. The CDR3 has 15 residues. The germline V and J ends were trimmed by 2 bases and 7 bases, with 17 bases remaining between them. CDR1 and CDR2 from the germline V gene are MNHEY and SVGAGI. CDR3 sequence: CASSYVPTSSGTQYF. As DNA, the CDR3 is TGTGCCAGCAGTTACGTCCCGACCTCGTCGGGGACCCAGTACTTC.

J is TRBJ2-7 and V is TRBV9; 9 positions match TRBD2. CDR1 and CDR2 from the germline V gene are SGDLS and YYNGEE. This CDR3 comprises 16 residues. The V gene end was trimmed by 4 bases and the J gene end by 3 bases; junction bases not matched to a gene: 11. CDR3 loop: CASSPRGGLEGYEQYF. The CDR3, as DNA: TGTGCCAGCAGCCCGCGGGGGGGACTAGAAGGCTACGAGCAGTACTTC.

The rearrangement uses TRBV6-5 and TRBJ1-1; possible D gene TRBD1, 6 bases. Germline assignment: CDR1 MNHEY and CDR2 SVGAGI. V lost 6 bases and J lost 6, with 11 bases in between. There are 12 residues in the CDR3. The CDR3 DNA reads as TGTGCCAGCAGGCCAACAGGGTCTGAAGCTTTCTTT. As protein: CASRPTGSEAFF.

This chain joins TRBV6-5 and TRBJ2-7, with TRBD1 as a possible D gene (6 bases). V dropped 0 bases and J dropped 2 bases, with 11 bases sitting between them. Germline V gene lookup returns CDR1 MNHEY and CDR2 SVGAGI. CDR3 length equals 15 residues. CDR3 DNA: TGTGCCAGCAGTTACTCGGGGACACAGACCTACGAGCAGTACTTC. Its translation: CASSYSGTQTYEQYF.

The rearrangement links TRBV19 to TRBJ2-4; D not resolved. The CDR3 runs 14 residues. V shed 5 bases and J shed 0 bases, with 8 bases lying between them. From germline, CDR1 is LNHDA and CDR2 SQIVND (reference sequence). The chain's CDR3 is CASSARLAKNIQYF. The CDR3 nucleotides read TGTGCCAGTAGTGCCCGTCTAGCCAAAAACATTCAGTACTTC.

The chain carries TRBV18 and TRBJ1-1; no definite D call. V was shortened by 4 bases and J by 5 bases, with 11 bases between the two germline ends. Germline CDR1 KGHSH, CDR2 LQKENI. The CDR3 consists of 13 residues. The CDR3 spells CASSRAGDTEAFF. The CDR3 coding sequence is TGTGCCAGCTCACGGGCGGGAGATACTGAAGCTTTCTTT.

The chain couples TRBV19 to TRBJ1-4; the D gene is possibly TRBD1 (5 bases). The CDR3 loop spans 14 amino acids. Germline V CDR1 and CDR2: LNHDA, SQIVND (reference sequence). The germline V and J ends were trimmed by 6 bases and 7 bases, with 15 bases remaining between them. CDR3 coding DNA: TGTGCCAGTAGGGCGCGGGGCAGCCGTGAAAAACTGTTTTTT. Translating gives CASRARGSREKLFF.

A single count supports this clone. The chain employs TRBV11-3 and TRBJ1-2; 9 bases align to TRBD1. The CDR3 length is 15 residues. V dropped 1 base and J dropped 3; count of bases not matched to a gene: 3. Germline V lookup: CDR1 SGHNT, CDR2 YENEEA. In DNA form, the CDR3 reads TGTGCCAGCAGCTTAGGACAGGGGGGTCACTATGGCTACACCTTC. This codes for CASSLGQGGHYGYTF.

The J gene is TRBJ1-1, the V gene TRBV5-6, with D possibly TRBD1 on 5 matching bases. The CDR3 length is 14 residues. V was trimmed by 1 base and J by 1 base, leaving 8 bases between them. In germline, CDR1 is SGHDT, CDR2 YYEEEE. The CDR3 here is CASSLRGENTEAFF. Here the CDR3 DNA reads TGTGCCAGCAGCTTGCGGGGGGAGAACACTGAAGCTTTCTTT.

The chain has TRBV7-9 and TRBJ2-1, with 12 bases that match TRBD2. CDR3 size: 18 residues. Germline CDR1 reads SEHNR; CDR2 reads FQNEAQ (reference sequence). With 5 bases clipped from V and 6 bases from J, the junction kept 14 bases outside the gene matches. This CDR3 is CASSPGTSGRININEQFF. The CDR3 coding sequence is TGTGCCAGCAGCCCCGGGACTAGCGGGCGGATAAATATCAATGAGCAGTTCTTC.